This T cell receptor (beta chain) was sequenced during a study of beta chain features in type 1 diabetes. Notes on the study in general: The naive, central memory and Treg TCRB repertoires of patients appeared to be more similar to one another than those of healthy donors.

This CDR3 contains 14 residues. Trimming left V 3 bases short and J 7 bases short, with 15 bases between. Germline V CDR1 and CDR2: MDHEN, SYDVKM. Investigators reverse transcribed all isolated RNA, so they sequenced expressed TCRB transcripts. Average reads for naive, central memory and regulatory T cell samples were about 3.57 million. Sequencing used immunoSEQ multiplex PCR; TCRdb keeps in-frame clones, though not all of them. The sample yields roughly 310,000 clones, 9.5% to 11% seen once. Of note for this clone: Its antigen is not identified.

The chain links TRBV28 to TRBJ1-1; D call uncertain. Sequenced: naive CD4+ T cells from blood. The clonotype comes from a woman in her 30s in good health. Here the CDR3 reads CASSLSTSDGEAFF. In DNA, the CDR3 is TGTGCCAGCAGTTTGTCGACATCTGACGGTGAAGCTTTCTTT.